This T cell receptor beta chain was identified in a study of blood T cell repertoires in COVID-19. The protocol was immunoSEQ multiplex PCR, while the TCRdb copy is restricted to in-frame clones and leaves out a portion. The sample shows 120,000 to 150,000 clones, approximately 90% of them seen only once. The CDR3 contains 16 residues. Germline-derived CDR1 and CDR2 are ENHRY and SYGVKD. V shed 0 bases and J 0 bases; nucleotides not matched to a gene: 3. This receptor was taken from a woman between 50 and 59 years old with acute or convalescent COVID-19. Sample: peripheral blood. The gene calls are TRBV10-3 and TRBJ1-1; 8 bases map to TRBD1. CDR3 amino acids: CAISESRTGMNTEAFF. The DNA of the CDR3 is TGTGCCATCAGTGAGTCGAGGACAGGGATGAACACTGAAGCTTTCTTT.